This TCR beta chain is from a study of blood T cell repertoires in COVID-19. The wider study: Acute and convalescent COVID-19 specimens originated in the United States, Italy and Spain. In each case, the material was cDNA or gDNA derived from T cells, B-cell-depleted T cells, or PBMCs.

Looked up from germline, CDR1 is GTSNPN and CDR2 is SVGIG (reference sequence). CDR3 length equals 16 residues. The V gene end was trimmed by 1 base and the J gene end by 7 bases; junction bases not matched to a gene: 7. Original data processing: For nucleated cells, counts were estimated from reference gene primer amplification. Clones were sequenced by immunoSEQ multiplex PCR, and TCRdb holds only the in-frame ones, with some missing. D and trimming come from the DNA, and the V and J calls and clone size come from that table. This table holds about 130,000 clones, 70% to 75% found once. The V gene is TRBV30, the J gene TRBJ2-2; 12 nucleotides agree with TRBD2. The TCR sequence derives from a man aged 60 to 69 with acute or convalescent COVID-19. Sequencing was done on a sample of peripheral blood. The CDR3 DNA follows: TGTGCCTGGAGTGCTTTACTAGCGGGAGGATTCGGGGAGCTGTTTTTT. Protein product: CAWSALLAGGFGELFF.